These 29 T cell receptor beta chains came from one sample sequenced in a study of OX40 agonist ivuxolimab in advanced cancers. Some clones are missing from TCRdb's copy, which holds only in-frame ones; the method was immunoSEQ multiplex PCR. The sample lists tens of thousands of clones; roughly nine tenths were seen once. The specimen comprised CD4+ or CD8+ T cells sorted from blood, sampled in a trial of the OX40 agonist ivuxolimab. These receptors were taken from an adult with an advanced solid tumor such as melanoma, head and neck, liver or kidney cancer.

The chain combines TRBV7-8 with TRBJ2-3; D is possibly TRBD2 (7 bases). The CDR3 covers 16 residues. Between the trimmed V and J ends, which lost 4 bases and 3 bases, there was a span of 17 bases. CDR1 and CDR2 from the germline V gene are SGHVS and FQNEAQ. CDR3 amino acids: CASSSTVAGATDTQYF. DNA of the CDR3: TGTGCCAGCAGCTCGACGGTTGCGGGGGCAACAGATACGCAGTATTTT.

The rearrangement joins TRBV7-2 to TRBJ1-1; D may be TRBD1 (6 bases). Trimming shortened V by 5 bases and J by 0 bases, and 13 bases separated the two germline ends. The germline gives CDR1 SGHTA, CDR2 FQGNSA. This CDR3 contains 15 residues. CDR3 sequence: CASSNYRAMNTEAFF. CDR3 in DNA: TGTGCCAGCAGCAATTACAGGGCCATGAACACTGAAGCTTTCTTT.

The CDR3 DNA reads as TGTGCCAGCAGTCGGAGCGGGGGCCTCTCCTACGAGCAGTACTTC. Amino acid sequence: CASSRSGGLSYEQYF. The V call is TRBV27, the J call TRBJ2-7, with 8 bases aligning to TRBD2. Germline loops: CDR1 MNHEY, CDR2 SMNVEV (reference sequence). V was clipped by 5 bases and J by 0 bases; unmatched bases: 6. The CDR3 extends over 15 amino acids.

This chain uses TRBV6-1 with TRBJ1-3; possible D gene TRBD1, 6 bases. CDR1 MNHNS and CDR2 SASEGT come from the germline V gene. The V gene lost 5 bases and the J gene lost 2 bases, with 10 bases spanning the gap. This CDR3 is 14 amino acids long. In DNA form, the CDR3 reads TGTGCCAGCAGTTATACAGGGACTGGAAACACCATATATTTT. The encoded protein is CASSYTGTGNTIYF.

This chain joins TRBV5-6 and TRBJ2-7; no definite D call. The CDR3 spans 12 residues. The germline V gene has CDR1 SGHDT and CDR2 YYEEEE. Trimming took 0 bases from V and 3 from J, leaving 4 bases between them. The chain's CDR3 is CASSLGDYEQYF. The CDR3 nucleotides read TGTGCCAGCAGCTTGGGAGACTACGAGCAGTACTTC.

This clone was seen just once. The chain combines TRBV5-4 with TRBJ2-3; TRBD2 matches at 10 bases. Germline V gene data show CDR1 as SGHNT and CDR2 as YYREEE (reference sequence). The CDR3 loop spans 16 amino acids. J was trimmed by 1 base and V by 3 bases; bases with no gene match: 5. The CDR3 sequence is CASSWVAGGRTDTQYF. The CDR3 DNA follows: TGTGCCAGCAGCTGGGTAGCGGGAGGTCGCACAGATACGCAGTATTTT.

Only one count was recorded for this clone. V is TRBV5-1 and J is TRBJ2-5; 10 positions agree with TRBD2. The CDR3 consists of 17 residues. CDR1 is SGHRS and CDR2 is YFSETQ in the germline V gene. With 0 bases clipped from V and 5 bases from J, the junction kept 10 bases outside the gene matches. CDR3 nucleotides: TGCGCCAGCAGCTTGGGCCCAGCGGGAGGGCCTGAGGAGACCCAGTACTTC. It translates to CASSLGPAGGPEETQYF. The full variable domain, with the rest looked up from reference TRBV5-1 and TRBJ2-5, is KAGVTQTPRYLIKTRGQQVTLSCSPISGHRSVSWYQQTPGQGLQFLFEYFSETQRNKGNFPGRFSGRQFSNSRSEMNVSTLELGDSALYLCASSLGPAGGPEETQYFGPGTRLLVL.

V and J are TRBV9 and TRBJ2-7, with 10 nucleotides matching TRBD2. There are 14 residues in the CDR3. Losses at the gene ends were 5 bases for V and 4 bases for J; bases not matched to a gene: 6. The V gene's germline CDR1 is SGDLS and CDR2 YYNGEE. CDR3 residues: CASSKREGRYEQYF. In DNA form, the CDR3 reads TGTGCCAGCAGTAAGCGGGAGGGCCGATACGAGCAGTACTTC. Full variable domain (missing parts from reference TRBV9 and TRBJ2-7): DSGVTQTPKHLITATGQRVTLRCSPRSGDLSVYWYQQSLDQGLQFLIQYYNGEERAKGNILERFSAQQFPDLHSELNLSSLELGDSALYFCASSKREGRYEQYFGPGTRLTVT.

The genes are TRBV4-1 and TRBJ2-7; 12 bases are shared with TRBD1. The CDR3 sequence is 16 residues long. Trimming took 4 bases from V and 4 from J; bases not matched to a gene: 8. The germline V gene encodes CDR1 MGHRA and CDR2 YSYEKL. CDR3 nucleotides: TGCGCCAGCAGCCTACGCCCGGGACAGGGGGCATACGAGCAGTACTTC. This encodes CASSLRPGQGAYEQYF.

CDR3 nucleotides: TGTGCCAGCAGCTTAGTAGGGAGCGGGAGTGCCCCCTACAATGAGCAGTTCTTC. Protein product: CASSLVGSGSAPYNEQFF. The chain is built from TRBV11-2 and TRBJ2-1; 8 nucleotides agree with TRBD2. This CDR3 is built from 18 residues. V trimming: 1 base; J trimming: 2 bases; junction bases outside the gene matches: 10. In germline, CDR1 is SGHAT, CDR2 FQNNGV.

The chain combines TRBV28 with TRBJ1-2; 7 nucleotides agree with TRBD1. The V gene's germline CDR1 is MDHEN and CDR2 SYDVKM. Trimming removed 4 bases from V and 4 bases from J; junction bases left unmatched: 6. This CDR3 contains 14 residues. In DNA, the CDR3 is TGTGCCAGCAGTTACCCGACAGGGACCTATGGCTACACCTTC. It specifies CASSYPTGTYGYTF.

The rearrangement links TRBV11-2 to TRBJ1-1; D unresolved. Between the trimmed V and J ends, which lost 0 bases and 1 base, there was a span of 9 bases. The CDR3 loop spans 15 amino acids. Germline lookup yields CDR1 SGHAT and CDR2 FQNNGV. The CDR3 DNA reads TGTGCCAGCAGCTTAGACGCAGCCCCGAACACTGAAGCTTTCTTT. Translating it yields CASSLDAAPNTEAFF.

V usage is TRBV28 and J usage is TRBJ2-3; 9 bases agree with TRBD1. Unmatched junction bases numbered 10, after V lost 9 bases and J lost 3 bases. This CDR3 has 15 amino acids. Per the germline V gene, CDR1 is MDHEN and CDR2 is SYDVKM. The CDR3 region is CASSRPGQGTDTQYF. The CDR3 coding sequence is TGTGCCAGTAGCAGACCGGGACAGGGTACAGATACGCAGTATTTT.

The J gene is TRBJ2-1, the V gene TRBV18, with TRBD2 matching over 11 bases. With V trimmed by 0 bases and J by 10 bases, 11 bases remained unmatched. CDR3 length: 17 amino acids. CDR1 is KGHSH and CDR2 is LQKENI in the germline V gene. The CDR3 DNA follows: TGTGCCAGCTCACCACCGGGCGGTAGCGGGAGGGCCGGCGAGCAGTTCTTC. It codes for CASSPPGGSGRAGEQFF.

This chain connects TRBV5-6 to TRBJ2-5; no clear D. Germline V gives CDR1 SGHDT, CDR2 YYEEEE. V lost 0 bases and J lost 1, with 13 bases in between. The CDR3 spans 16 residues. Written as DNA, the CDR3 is TGTGCCAGCAGCTTGGGCCCACCCCATACCCAAGAGACCCAGTACTTC. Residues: CASSLGPPHTQETQYF.

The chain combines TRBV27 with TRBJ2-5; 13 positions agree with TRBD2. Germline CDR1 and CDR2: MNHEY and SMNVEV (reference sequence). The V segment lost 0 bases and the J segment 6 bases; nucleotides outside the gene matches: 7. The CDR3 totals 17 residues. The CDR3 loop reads CASSLSGLAGYGKTQYF. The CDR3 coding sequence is TGTGCCAGCAGTTTATCGGGACTAGCGGGGTACGGGAAGACCCAGTACTTC.

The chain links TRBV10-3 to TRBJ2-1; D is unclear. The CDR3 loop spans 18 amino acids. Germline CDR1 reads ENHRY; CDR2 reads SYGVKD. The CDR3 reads CADPRSPGRISSYNEQFF. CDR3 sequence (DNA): TGTGCTGACCCCCGCTCTCCCGGACGCATAAGCTCCTACAATGAGCAGTTCTTC.

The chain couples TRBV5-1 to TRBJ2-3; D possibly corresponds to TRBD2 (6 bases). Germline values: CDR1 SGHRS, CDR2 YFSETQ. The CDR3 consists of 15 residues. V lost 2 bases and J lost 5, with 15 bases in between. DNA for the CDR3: TGCGCCAGCAGCTTTAATAGCGGCCACCTAGATACGCAGTATTTT. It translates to CASSFNSGHLDTQYF.

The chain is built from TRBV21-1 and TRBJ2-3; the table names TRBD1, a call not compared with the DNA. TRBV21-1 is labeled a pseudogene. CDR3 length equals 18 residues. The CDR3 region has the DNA TGTGCCAGCAGCAATTGGGGGCACCATACTTCTAGCACAGATACGCAGTATTTT. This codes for CASSNWGHHTSSTDTQYF.

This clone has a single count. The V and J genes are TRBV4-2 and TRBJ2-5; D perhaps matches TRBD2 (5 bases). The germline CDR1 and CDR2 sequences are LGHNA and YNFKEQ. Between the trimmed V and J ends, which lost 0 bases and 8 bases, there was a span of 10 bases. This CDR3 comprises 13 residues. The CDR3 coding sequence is TGTGCCAGCAGCCAAGACTCCCGGGAAACCCAGTACTTC. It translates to CASSQDSRETQYF.

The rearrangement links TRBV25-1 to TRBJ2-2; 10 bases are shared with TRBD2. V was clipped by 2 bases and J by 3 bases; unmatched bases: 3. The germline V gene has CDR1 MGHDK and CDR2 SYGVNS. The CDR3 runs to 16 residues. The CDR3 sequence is CASSELSGRDTGELFF. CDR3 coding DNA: TGTGCCAGCAGTGAACTAAGCGGGAGGGACACCGGGGAGCTGTTTTTT.

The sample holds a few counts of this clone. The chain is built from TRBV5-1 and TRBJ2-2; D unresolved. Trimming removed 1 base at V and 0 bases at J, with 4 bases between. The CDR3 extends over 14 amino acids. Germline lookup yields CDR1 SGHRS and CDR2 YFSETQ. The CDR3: CASSLTANTGELFF. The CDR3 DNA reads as TGCGCCAGCAGCTTGACGGCGAACACCGGGGAGCTGTTTTTT. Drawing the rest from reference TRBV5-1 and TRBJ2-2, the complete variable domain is KAGVTQTPRYLIKTRGQQVTLSCSPISGHRSVSWYQQTPGQGLQFLFEYFSETQRNKGNFPGRFSGRQFSNSRSEMNVSTLELGDSALYLCASSLTANTGELFFGEGSRLTVL.

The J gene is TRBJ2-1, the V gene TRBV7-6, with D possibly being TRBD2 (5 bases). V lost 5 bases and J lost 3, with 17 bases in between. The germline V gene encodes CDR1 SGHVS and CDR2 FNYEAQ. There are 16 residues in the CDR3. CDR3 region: CASSPSAREHYNEQFF. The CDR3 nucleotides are TGTGCCAGCAGCCCCTCTGCGAGGGAGCACTACAATGAGCAGTTCTTC.

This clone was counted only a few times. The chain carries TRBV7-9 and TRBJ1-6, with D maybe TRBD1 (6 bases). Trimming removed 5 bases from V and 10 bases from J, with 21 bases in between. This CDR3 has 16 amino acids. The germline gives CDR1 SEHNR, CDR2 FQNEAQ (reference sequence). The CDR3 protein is CASSRGGPTSGSPLHF. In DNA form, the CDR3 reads TGTGCCAGCAGCAGGGGGGGACCGACGTCGGGATCACCCCTCCACTTT. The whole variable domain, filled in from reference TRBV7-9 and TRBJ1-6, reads DTGVSQNPRHKITKRGQNVTFRCDPISEHNRLYWYRQTLGQGPEFLTYFQNEAQLEKSRLLSDRFSAERPKGSFSTLEIQRTEQGDSAMYLCASSRGGPTSGSPLHFGNGTRLTVT.

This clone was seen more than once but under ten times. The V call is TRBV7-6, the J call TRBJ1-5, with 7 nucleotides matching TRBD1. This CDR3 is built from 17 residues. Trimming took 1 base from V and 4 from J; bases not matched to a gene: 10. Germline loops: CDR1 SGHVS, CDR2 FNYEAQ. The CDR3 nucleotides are TGTGCCAGCAGCTTAGGGAGCACAGGGGAGGGAAATCAGCCCCAGCATTTT. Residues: CASSLGSTGEGNQPQHF.

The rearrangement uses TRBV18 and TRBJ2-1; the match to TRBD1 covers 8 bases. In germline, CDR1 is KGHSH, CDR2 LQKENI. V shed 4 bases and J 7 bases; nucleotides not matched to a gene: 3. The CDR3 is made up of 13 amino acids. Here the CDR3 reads CASSRTGNNEQFF. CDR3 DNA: TGTGCCAGCTCACGGACAGGGAATAATGAGCAGTTCTTC. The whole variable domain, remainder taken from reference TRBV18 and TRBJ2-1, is NAGVMQNPRHLVRRRGQEARLRCSPMKGHSHVYWYRQLPEEGLKFMVYLQKENIIDESGMPKERFSAEFPKEGPSILRIQQVVRGDSAAYFCASSRTGNNEQFFGPGTRLTVL.

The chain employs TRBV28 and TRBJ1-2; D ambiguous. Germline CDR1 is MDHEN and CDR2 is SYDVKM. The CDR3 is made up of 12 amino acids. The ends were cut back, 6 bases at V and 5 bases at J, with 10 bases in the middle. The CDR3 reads CASSWRGYGYTF. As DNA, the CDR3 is TGTGCCAGCAGCTGGCGGGGATATGGCTACACCTTC.

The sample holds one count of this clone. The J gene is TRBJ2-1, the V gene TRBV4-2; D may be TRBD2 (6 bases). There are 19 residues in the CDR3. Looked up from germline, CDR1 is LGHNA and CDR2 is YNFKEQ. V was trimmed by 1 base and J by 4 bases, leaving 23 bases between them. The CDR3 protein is CASSQVSARREFFYNEQFF. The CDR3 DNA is TGTGCCAGCAGCCAAGTATCTGCCAGGCGGGAATTTTTTTACAATGAGCAGTTCTTC.

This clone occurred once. The CDR3 region has the DNA TGTGCCAGTAGTATTGGAGATACGCAGTATTTT. As protein: CASSIGDTQYF. The J gene is TRBJ2-3, the V gene TRBV19; D remains unclear. The V end lost 3 bases, the J end lost 5 bases, and 3 bases lay between the germline ends. The germline V gene has CDR1 LNHDA and CDR2 SQIVND (reference sequence). The CDR3 is 11 amino acids.